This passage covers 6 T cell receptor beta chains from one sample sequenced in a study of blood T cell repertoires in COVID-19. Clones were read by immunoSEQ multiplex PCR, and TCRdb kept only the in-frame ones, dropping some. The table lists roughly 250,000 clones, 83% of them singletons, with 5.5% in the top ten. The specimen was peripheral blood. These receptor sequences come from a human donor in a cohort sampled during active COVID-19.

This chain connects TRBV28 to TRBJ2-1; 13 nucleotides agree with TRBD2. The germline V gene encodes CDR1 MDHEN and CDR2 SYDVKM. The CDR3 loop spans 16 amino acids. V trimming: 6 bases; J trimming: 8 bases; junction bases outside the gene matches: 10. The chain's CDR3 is CASSLRGLAGRDEQFF. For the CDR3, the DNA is TGTGCCAGCAGCTTACGGGGACTAGCGGGAAGGGATGAGCAGTTCTTC. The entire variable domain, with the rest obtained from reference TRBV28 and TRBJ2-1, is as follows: DVKVTQSSRYLVKRTGEKVFLECVQDMDHENMFWYRQDPGLGLRLIYFSYDVKMKEKGDIPEGYSVSREKKERFSLILESASTNQTSMYLCASSLRGLAGRDEQFFGPGTRLTVL.

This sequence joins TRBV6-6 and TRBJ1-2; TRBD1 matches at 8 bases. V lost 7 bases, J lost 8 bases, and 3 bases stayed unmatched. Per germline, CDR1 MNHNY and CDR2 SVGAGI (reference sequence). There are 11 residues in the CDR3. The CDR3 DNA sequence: TGTGCCAGCAAGTACAGGGGGGGCTACACCTTC. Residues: CASKYRGGYTF.

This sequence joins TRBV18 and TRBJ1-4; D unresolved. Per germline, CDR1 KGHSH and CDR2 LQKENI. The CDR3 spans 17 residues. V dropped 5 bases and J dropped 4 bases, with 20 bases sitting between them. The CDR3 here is CASSGGVRSQRNEKLFF. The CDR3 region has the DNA TGTGCCAGCTCAGGAGGTGTCAGGAGCCAGCGTAATGAAAAACTGTTTTTT.

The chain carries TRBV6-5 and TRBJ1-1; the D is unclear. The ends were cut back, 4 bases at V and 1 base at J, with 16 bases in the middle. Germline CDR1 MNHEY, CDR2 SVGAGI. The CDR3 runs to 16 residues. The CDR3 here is CASSSGTRYANTEAFF. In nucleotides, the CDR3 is TGTGCCAGCAGTTCGGGTACTCGGTATGCGAACACTGAAGCTTTCTTT.

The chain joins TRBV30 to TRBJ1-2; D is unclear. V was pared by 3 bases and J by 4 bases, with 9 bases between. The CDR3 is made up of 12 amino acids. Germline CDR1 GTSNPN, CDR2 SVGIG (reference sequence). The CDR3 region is CAWSPRVYGYTF. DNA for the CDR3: TGTGCCTGGAGCCCCCGGGTCTATGGCTACACCTTC. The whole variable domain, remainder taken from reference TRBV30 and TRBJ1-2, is SQTIHQWPATLVQPVGSPLSLECTVEGTSNPNLYWYRQAAGRGLQLLFYSVGIGQISSEVPQNLSASRPQDRQFILSSKKLLLSDSGFYLCAWSPRVYGYTFGSGTRLTVV.

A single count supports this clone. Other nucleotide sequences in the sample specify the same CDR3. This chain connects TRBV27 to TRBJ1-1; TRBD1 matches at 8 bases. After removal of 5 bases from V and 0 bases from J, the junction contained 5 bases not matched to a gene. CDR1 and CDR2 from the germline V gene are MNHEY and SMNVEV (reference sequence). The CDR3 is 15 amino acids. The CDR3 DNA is TGTGCCAGCAGTGCTAGACAGGGGATGAACACTGAAGCTTTCTTT. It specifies CASSARQGMNTEAFF.